The following is a T cell receptor (beta chain) sequence with its context. The assay was immunoSEQ multiplex PCR, and TCRdb's table has in-frame clones only and misses some. Counted here are around 61,000 clones, around 97% occurring once; the ten biggest clones make up over 0.15%. This entry comes from a study of technical replicates of blood from several donors. The germline CDR1 and CDR2 sequences are SGHNT and YYREEE (reference sequence). The CDR3 length is 15 residues. Trimming left V 0 bases short and J 5 bases short, with 14 bases between. The sequenced sample was T cells isolated from PBMCs. V usage is TRBV5-4 and J usage is TRBJ1-2, with a tentative D call TRBD1 (5 bases). The TCR comes from a human donor in good health. The CDR3 protein is CASSLVSREGYGYTF. The CDR3, as DNA: TGTGCCAGCAGCTTGGTGAGCAGGGAGGGTTATGGCTACACCTTC.